Following are 11 T cell receptor beta chains from one sample sequenced in a study of blood T cell repertoires in COVID-19. Repertoires were generated with immunoSEQ multiplex PCR, while TCRdb's copy carries only in-frame clones and drops some. The table includes hundreds of thousands of clones, around 90% detected once. The sequenced material came from PBMCs or T cells enriched from blood (not recorded which). These receptors were collected from a man in his 60s who had recovered from COVID-19.

The rearrangement uses TRBV12-3 or TRBV12-4 and TRBJ2-1; 8 bases match TRBD1. J lost 7 bases, V lost 6 bases, and 2 bases had no gene match. There are 12 residues in the CDR3. The CDR3 protein is CASSWDRNEQFF. DNA of the CDR3: TGTGCCAGCAGCTGGGACAGGAATGAGCAGTTCTTC.

The rearrangement links TRBV11-1 to TRBJ2-1, with a tentative D call TRBD2 (7 bases). Germline CDR1 is SGHAT and CDR2 is FQDESV (reference sequence). The CDR3 consists of 13 residues. Trimming pared 5 bases from V and 8 bases from J, leaving 13 bases between. This chain's CDR3 is CASSTQGRDEQFF. As DNA, the CDR3 is TGTGCCAGCAGCACCCAGGGGAGGGATGAGCAGTTCTTC. Complete variable domain (other parts from reference TRBV11-1 and TRBJ2-1): EAEVAQSPRYKITEKSQAVAFWCDPISGHATLYWYRQILGQGPELLVQFQDESVVDDSQLPKDRFSAERLKGVDSTLKIQPAELGDSAMYLCASSTQGRDEQFFGPGTRLTVL.

This clone was counted a single time. The J gene is TRBJ2-1, the V gene TRBV7-3; 12 nucleotides agree with TRBD2. Germline assignment: CDR1 SGHTA and CDR2 FQGTGA. CDR3 length: 19 residues. The V segment lost 4 bases and the J segment 3 bases; nucleotides outside the gene matches: 13. CDR3 sequence: CASSSSSGRAGDSYNEQFF. The CDR3 DNA sequence: TGTGCCAGCAGCTCCTCTAGCGGGAGGGCCGGAGACAGCTACAATGAGCAGTTCTTC. The variable domain in full, completed from reference TRBV7-3 and TRBJ2-1, reads GAGVSQTPSNKVTEKGKYVELRCDPISGHTALYWYRQSLGQGPEFLIYFQGTGAADDSGLPNDRFFAVRPEGSVSTLKIQRTERGDSAVYLCASSSSSGRAGDSYNEQFFGPGTRLTVL.

The V gene is TRBV9, the J gene TRBJ1-2; 7 bases map to TRBD1. V was pared by 3 bases and J by 7 bases, with 12 bases of the junction left unmatched. The CDR3 contains 15 residues. Germline V lookup: CDR1 SGDLS, CDR2 YYNGEE. In DNA, the CDR3 is TGTGCCAGCAGCGGAACCGGGACAGAATCGGGTGGCTACACCTTC. As protein: CASSGTGTESGGYTF.

This sequence joins TRBV13 and TRBJ2-1; D is perhaps TRBD2 (5 bases). This CDR3 contains 13 residues. Trimming left V 5 bases short and J 9 bases short, with 14 bases between. Germline CDR1 PRHDT, CDR2 FYEKMQ (reference sequence). The CDR3 DNA reads as TGTGCCAGCAGCATGGCGCTGGGGAGTGAGCAGTTCTTC. Amino acid sequence: CASSMALGSEQFF.

The rearrangement links TRBV14 to TRBJ1-2; a possible D gene is TRBD1 (5 bases). CDR1 and CDR2 (germline): SGHDN, FVKESK. This CDR3 spans 15 amino acids. The V end was cut by 4 bases, the J end by 0 bases, with 12 bases between. CDR3 nucleotides: TGTGCCAGCAGCCCTTGGACACCCGCTAACTATGGCTACACCTTC. Its translation: CASSPWTPANYGYTF.

This rearrangement joins TRBV6-1 to TRBJ2-7, with D possibly being TRBD2 (6 bases). V was trimmed by 1 base and J by 6 bases, leaving 13 bases between them. Germline V gives CDR1 MNHNS, CDR2 SASEGT. This CDR3 is built from 14 residues. CDR3 loop: CASSEVSGGSEQYF. The CDR3 nucleotides read TGTGCCAGCAGTGAAGTCAGTGGAGGGTCCGAGCAGTACTTC.

This chain links TRBV11-1 with TRBJ1-1; D may be TRBD1 (5 bases). Germline CDR1 reads SGHAT; CDR2 reads FQDESV (reference sequence). The CDR3 sequence is 15 residues long. V was pared by 4 bases and J by 4 bases, with 16 bases between. The CDR3 DNA follows: TGTGCCAGCAGCTCGTGGGGCATGGAGTTCACTGAAGCTTTCTTT. Encoded protein: CASSSWGMEFTEAFF. Full variable domain (outside the CDR3, taken from reference TRBV11-1 and TRBJ1-1): EAEVAQSPRYKITEKSQAVAFWCDPISGHATLYWYRQILGQGPELLVQFQDESVVDDSQLPKDRFSAERLKGVDSTLKIQPAELGDSAMYLCASSSWGMEFTEAFFGQGTRLTVV.

The chain combines TRBV7-2 with TRBJ2-7; 7 bases map to TRBD2. With 7 bases clipped from V and 6 bases from J, the junction kept 6 bases outside the gene matches. The CDR3 runs to 12 residues. CDR1 SGHTA and CDR2 FQGNSA come from the germline V gene. CDR3 coding DNA: TGTGCCAGCAACCTGGGAGGGCCCGAGCAGTACTTC. It is translated as CASNLGGPEQYF.

The chain links TRBV21-1 to TRBJ1-5; TRBD1, the table's D call, was not compared with the DNA. TRBV21-1 is deemed a pseudogene. CDR3 size: 14 residues. CDR3 amino acids: CASSTNLDSQPQHF. CDR3 coding DNA: TGTGCCAGCAGCACGAACCTGGACAGTCAGCCCCAGCATTTT.

The gene calls are TRBV30 and TRBJ1-6; maybe TRBD1 (6 bases). The CDR3 totals 16 residues. Trimming cost V 3 bases and J 0 bases, with 12 bases left between them. From germline, CDR1 is GTSNPN and CDR2 SVGIG (reference sequence). The CDR3 region has the DNA TGTGCCTGGAGGAGGGGGGGCAGCTCCTATAATTCACCCCTCCACTTT. This encodes CAWRRGGSSYNSPLHF.